This note documents a single T cell receptor beta chain sequence. Method: immunoSEQ multiplex PCR; TCRdb's copy keeps in-frame clones and lacks some. The table records around 300,000 clones, around 87% of them present only once. Germline-derived CDR1 and CDR2 are SGHDT and YYEEEE. The V gene lost 4 bases and the J gene lost 0 bases, with 13 bases spanning the gap. This CDR3 comprises 16 residues. The source of the sample is a study of blood T cell repertoires in COVID-19. The overall study: T cells, B-cell-depleted T cells, or PBMCs provided the cDNA or gDNA that served as material.

The sequence came from a man aged 18 to 30 with active or convalescent COVID-19. The rearrangement uses TRBV5-6 and TRBJ1-4, with no clear D. Sequencing used peripheral blood. The CDR3 here is CASSTGPGATNEKLFF. CDR3 coding DNA: TGTGCCAGCAGCACCGGCCCGGGTGCAACTAATGAAAAACTGTTTTTT.